The 2 T cell receptor beta chains reported below all come from one sample, sequenced in a study of blood T cell repertoires in COVID-19. Measured with immunoSEQ multiplex PCR; TCRdb has only the in-frame clones, and not every one. The sample lists about 89,000 clones, approximately 89% occurring once. Sequenced material: peripheral blood. The receptors stem from a man in his sixties with acute or convalescent COVID-19.

The chain carries TRBV24-1 and TRBJ1-5, with a weak D call TRBD1 (5 bases). V gave up 3 bases and J gave up 6 bases, with 17 bases separating them. The germline V gene has CDR1 KGHDR and CDR2 SFDVKD. This CDR3 has 16 amino acids. The CDR3 coding sequence is TGTGCCACCAGTGATAGTTACACCAGGGTGGGTCAGCCCCAGCATTTT. Protein product: CATSDSYTRVGQPQHF.

This clone was picked up one time. The V gene is TRBV7-8, the J gene TRBJ2-7, with 11 bases identical to TRBD2. CDR1 SGHVS and CDR2 FQNEAQ come from the germline V gene. The CDR3 loop spans 18 amino acids. With 3 bases clipped from V and 4 bases from J, the junction kept 14 bases outside the gene matches. The CDR3 region has the DNA TGTGCCAGCAGCTTCGCGACTAGCGGGACCTCCGGGGGGTACGAGCAGTACTTC. Translated, it gives CASSFATSGTSGGYEQYF.